Following are 28 T cell receptor beta chains from one sample sequenced in a study of siplizumab effects on memory and regulatory T cells. Generated by immunoSEQ multiplex PCR, the TCRdb table keeps only in-frame clones and is missing some. Of about 100,000 clones in the sample, about 95% were seen once. Material: Tregs sorted from blood. The receptors here all came from a human donor in good health.

V usage is TRBV2 and J usage is TRBJ1-4, with D possibly matching TRBD1 (5 bases). The CDR3 extends over 15 amino acids. In germline, CDR1 is SNHLY, CDR2 FYNNEI. Trimming shortened V by 1 base and J by 7 bases, and 13 bases separated the two germline ends. CDR3: CASSEEIFGAEKLFF. The CDR3 DNA sequence: TGTGCCAGCAGTGAAGAAATTTTTGGGGCTGAAAAACTGTTTTTT.

The chain uses TRBV9 and TRBJ2-3; TRBD1 matches 12 bases. This CDR3 is 18 amino acids long. Unmatched junction bases numbered 13, after V lost 4 bases and J lost 4 bases. Germline-derived CDR1 and CDR2 are SGDLS and YYNGEE. The chain's CDR3 is CASSPTQGGQGAPDTQYF. The CDR3 region has the DNA TGTGCCAGCAGCCCAACCCAGGGGGGACAGGGGGCGCCAGATACGCAGTATTTT.

V and J are TRBV19 and TRBJ2-5, with TRBD2 as a possible D gene (5 bases). With 8 bases removed from V and 9 bases from J, the gap between germline ends came to 22 bases. This CDR3 region has 14 residues. CDR1 is LNHDA and CDR2 is SQIVND in the germline V gene (reference sequence). CDR3 in amino acids: CASSRPGVGGSQYF. CDR3 sequence (DNA): TGTGCCAGTTCTCGACCCGGAGTGGGCGGGTCCCAGTACTTC.

V usage is TRBV7-8 and J usage is TRBJ2-7; TRBD2 agrees at 14 bases. Germline values: CDR1 SGHVS, CDR2 FQNEAQ. There are 15 residues in the CDR3. With V trimmed by 5 bases and J by 6 bases, 6 bases remained unmatched. The CDR3 coding sequence is TGTGCCAGCAGCCCACCGGGACTAGCGGGAGTCGAGCAGTACTTC. This sequence encodes CASSPPGLAGVEQYF.

This chain joins TRBV9 and TRBJ2-6; D may be TRBD1 (5 bases). This CDR3 has 15 residues. Germline loops: CDR1 SGDLS, CDR2 YYNGEE. V lost 4 bases to trimming and J lost 0 bases, with 8 bases between them. In nucleotides, the CDR3 is TGTGCCAGCAGCCCCCAGGGCTCTGGGGCCAACGTCCTGACTTTC. Its protein is CASSPQGSGANVLTF.

This clone appeared a single time. The chain couples TRBV19 to TRBJ1-5; D unclear. CDR3 length: 12 amino acids. V was clipped by 5 bases and J by 5 bases, with 7 bases between them. CDR1 and CDR2 from the germline V gene are LNHDA and SQIVND (reference sequence). The CDR3 DNA sequence: TGTGCCAGTAGTGTCCTCGATCAGCCCCAGCATTTT. Protein sequence: CASSVLDQPQHF.

The V call is TRBV18, the J call TRBJ1-4; TRBD1 is a possible D gene (6 bases). Germline V gene lookup returns CDR1 KGHSH and CDR2 LQKENI. The CDR3 extends over 13 amino acids. With 3 bases removed from V and 10 bases from J, the gap between germline ends came to 12 bases. The chain's CDR3 is CASSPPGARKLFF. The CDR3 DNA reads as TGTGCCAGCTCACCCCCAGGGGCGAGAAAACTGTTTTTT.

This clone appeared once. The rearrangement links TRBV18 to TRBJ1-3; D call uncertain. The CDR3 runs 13 residues. V was cut by 2 bases and J by 4 bases, with 6 bases left in between. Per the germline V gene, CDR1 is KGHSH and CDR2 is LQKENI. The CDR3 is CASSPAAGNTIYF. The CDR3 DNA follows: TGTGCCAGCTCACCAGCCGCGGGAAACACCATATATTTT.

The gene calls are TRBV5-1 and TRBJ1-4; TRBD1 aligns across 8 bases. Germline CDR1 reads SGHRS; CDR2 reads YFSETQ. The ends lost 4 bases at V and 14 bases at J; junction bases unmatched: 13. There are 14 residues in the CDR3. CDR3 region: CASSKGTGQGRLFF. CDR3 coding DNA: TGCGCCAGCAGCAAAGGGACAGGCCAAGGGCGGCTGTTTTTT.

The chain uses TRBV30 and TRBJ2-7, with unresolved D. CDR1 is GTSNPN, CDR2 SVGIG, per germline (reference sequence). The CDR3 runs to 11 residues. The V end lost 4 bases, the J end lost 3 bases, and 7 bases lay between the germline ends. The CDR3 nucleotides read TGTGCCTGGAAGGCCAGCTACGAGCAGTACTTC. Protein sequence: CAWKASYEQYF.

This clone was seen just once. J is TRBJ2-1 and V is TRBV30; no firm D call. This CDR3 has 14 residues. V dropped 6 bases and J dropped 7 bases, with 19 bases sitting between them. CDR1 and CDR2 from the germline V gene are GTSNPN and SVGIG (reference sequence). The CDR3 DNA reads TGTGCCTGTATTTATATGAAGACGTGGAATGAGCAGTTCTTC. Translating it yields CACIYMKTWNEQFF. The whole variable domain, remainder taken from reference TRBV30 and TRBJ2-1, is SQTIHQWPATLVQPVGSPLSLECTVEGTSNPNLYWYRQAAGRGLQLLFYSVGIGQISSEVPQNLSASRPQDRQFILSSKKLLLSDSGFYLCACIYMKTWNEQFFGPGTRLTVL.

The rearrangement uses TRBV29-1 and TRBJ2-3; D not certain. Trimming took off 2 bases at V and 2 bases at J, with 23 bases between the two ends. CDR3 length: 18 amino acids. Germline V gene data show CDR1 as SQVTM and CDR2 as ANQGSEA. The CDR3 coding sequence is TGCAGCGTTGAAAGTGTAGTCCGGACCGCAACCAACACAGATACGCAGTATTTT. It encodes CSVESVVRTATNTDTQYF.

This chain links TRBV5-1 with TRBJ2-2; D is unresolved. This CDR3 has 15 residues. In germline, CDR1 is SGHRS, CDR2 YFSETQ. V lost 0 bases to trimming and J lost 2 bases, with 8 bases between them. Written as DNA, the CDR3 is TGCGCCAGCAGCTTGGCCTATCCCAACACCGGGGAGCTGTTTTTT. It translates to CASSLAYPNTGELFF. Full variable domain (remainder filled in from reference TRBV5-1 and TRBJ2-2): KAGVTQTPRYLIKTRGQQVTLSCSPISGHRSVSWYQQTPGQGLQFLFEYFSETQRNKGNFPGRFSGRQFSNSRSEMNVSTLELGDSALYLCASSLAYPNTGELFFGEGSRLTVL.

The chain joins TRBV12-5 to TRBJ2-1; TRBD2 agrees at 10 bases. This CDR3 spans 16 amino acids. J was trimmed by 8 bases and V by 5 bases; bases with no gene match: 12. Germline V gene lookup returns CDR1 LGHNT and CDR2 FRNRAP. The CDR3 DNA reads as TGTGCTAGTGGTATCCACCAGGGACTAGCGTCTCATGAGCAGTTCTTC. Its protein is CASGIHQGLASHEQFF.

V is TRBV19 and J is TRBJ1-2; 7 nucleotides align to TRBD1. The germline V gene encodes CDR1 LNHDA and CDR2 SQIVND (reference sequence). Trimming at V came to 3 bases and at J to 3 bases, leaving 16 bases not matched to a gene. CDR3 length equals 18 residues. CDR3 sequence (DNA): TGTGCCAGTAGTATCGGAAGGAGAAGGGGGCTGATTCACTATGGCTACACCTTC. As protein: CASSIGRRRGLIHYGYTF.

The V call is TRBV5-1, the J call TRBJ2-1; TRBD1 might be the D (5 bases). The V gene lost 1 base and the J gene lost 15 bases, with 17 bases spanning the gap. CDR1 and CDR2 (germline): SGHRS, YFSETQ. This CDR3 has 13 amino acids. The CDR3 sequence: CASSLSSKQGLFF. The CDR3 coding sequence is TGCGCCAGCAGCTTGTCTTCCAAGCAGGGTCTGTTCTTC.

The chain combines TRBV5-1 with TRBJ1-1, with D maybe TRBD1 (6 bases). Deletions cut 4 bases from V and 1 base from J, with 17 bases between. Germline CDR1 reads SGHRS; CDR2 reads YFSETQ. The CDR3 length is 16 residues. The CDR3 is CASSLEPRGRNTEAFF. CDR3 sequence (DNA): TGCGCCAGCAGCCTGGAGCCCAGGGGACGGAACACTGAAGCTTTCTTT.

This clone was found once. V usage is TRBV7-8 and J usage is TRBJ1-2; 7 nucleotides line up with TRBD1. The CDR3 is 16 amino acids. V lost 5 bases to trimming and J lost 4 bases; unmatched junction nucleotides: 13. Germline V gene lookup returns CDR1 SGHVS and CDR2 FQNEAQ. The chain's CDR3 is CASSPIRTGGSYGYTF. CDR3 sequence (DNA): TGTGCCAGCAGCCCAATCCGGACAGGCGGATCCTATGGCTACACCTTC. Complete variable domain (other parts from reference TRBV7-8 and TRBJ1-2): GAGVSQSPRYKVAKRGQDVALRCDPISGHVSLFWYQQALGQGPEFLTYFQNEAQLDKSGLPSDRFFAERPEGSVSTLKIQRTQQEDSAVYLCASSPIRTGGSYGYTFGSGTRLTVV.

The chain combines TRBV5-1 with TRBJ2-7; 7 nucleotides match TRBD1. The CDR3 totals 12 residues. The V gene end was trimmed by 7 bases and the J gene end by 2 bases; junction bases not matched to a gene: 3. Per the germline V gene, CDR1 is SGHRS and CDR2 is YFSETQ. In DNA, the CDR3 is TGCGCCAGCGGGGACAGCACCTACGAGCAGTACTTC. This encodes CASGDSTYEQYF.

The V and J genes are TRBV19 and TRBJ2-1; 8 nucleotides line up with TRBD2. Germline trimming cut 3 bases from V and 6 bases from J; bases unmatched to any gene: 7. Germline-derived CDR1 and CDR2 are LNHDA and SQIVND (reference sequence). This CDR3 comprises 15 residues. The CDR3 is CASSMRAGVSNEQFF. Here the CDR3 DNA reads TGTGCCAGTAGTATGAGAGCGGGAGTAAGCAATGAGCAGTTCTTC.

The gene calls are TRBV29-1 and TRBJ2-5, with D possibly TRBD2 on 6 matching bases. V was trimmed by 6 bases and J by 5 bases, leaving 10 bases between them. The germline gives CDR1 SQVTM, CDR2 ANQGSEA. The CDR3 is 11 amino acids. In nucleotides, the CDR3 is TGCAGCGTGGCCAGCGGGGAGACCCAGTACTTC. Translated: CSVASGETQYF.

The chain uses TRBV27 and TRBJ1-2; tentative D call: TRBD1 (6 bases). Looked up from germline, CDR1 is MNHEY and CDR2 is SMNVEV (reference sequence). The CDR3 has 15 residues. Trimming left V 3 bases short and J 0 bases short, with 11 bases between. CDR3 protein: CASSLFRGANYGYTF. Written as DNA, the CDR3 is TGTGCCAGCAGTTTGTTCAGGGGTGCTAACTATGGCTACACCTTC.

The genes are TRBV7-9 and TRBJ1-4; 10 nucleotides line up with TRBD1. With V trimmed by 5 bases and J by 8 bases, 8 bases remained unmatched. CDR3 length: 15 amino acids. CDR1 SEHNR and CDR2 FQNEAQ come from the germline V gene (reference sequence). CDR3 protein: CASSGGQGVGEKLFF. In DNA form, the CDR3 reads TGTGCCAGCAGCGGAGGACAGGGGGTCGGAGAAAAACTGTTTTTT.

V and J are TRBV18 and TRBJ1-1; D is possibly TRBD1 (6 bases). This CDR3 has 13 residues. V gave up 1 base and J gave up 4 bases, with 7 bases separating them. Per germline, CDR1 KGHSH and CDR2 LQKENI. The CDR3: CASSPLGGTEAFF. The CDR3 nucleotides are TGTGCCAGCTCACCACTAGGGGGCACTGAAGCTTTCTTT.

The rearrangement uses TRBV7-6 and TRBJ2-1, with 10 bases identical to TRBD2. CDR3 length: 15 residues. Germline loops: CDR1 SGHVS, CDR2 FNYEAQ. J lost 2 bases, V lost 5 bases, and 3 bases had no gene match. The chain's CDR3 is CASSPGLAAYNEQFF. Here the CDR3 DNA reads TGTGCCAGCAGCCCTGGACTAGCGGCCTACAATGAGCAGTTCTTC.

The chain joins TRBV9 to TRBJ1-1; TRBD1 aligns across 7 bases. The CDR3 loop spans 14 amino acids. Germline V gene lookup returns CDR1 SGDLS and CDR2 YYNGEE. J was trimmed by 6 bases and V by 0 bases; bases with no gene match: 5. For the CDR3, the DNA is TGTGCCAGCAGCGTAGGCCCCCAGGGGGCTGAAGCTTTCTTT. Its translation is CASSVGPQGAEAFF.

This sequence joins TRBV18 and TRBJ2-5; D might be TRBD2 (5 bases). V lost 5 bases and J lost 2, with 12 bases in between. Germline V gene sequence: CDR1 KGHSH, CDR2 LQKENI. CDR3 size: 14 residues. The CDR3 sequence is CASSSQSGQETQYF. The CDR3 nucleotides read TGTGCCAGCTCATCTCAAAGCGGACAAGAGACCCAGTACTTC.

The chain is built from TRBV5-6 and TRBJ2-3, with D unclear. Between the trimmed V and J ends, which lost 0 bases and 5 bases, there was a span of 7 bases. Germline V lookup: CDR1 SGHDT, CDR2 YYEEEE. This CDR3 spans 13 amino acids. This CDR3 reads CASSLGRRDTQYF. CDR3 bases: TGTGCCAGCAGCTTGGGCAGGAGAGATACGCAGTATTTT.